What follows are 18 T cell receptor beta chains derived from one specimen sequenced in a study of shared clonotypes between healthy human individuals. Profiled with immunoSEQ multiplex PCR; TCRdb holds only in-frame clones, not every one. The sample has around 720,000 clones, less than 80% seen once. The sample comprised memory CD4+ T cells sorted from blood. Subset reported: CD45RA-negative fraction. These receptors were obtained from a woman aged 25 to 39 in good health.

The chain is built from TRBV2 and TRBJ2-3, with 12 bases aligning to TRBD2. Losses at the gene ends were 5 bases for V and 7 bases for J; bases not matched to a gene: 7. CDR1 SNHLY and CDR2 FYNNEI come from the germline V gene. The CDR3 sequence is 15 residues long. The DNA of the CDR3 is TGTGCCAGCAGTTTGACTAGCGGGAGAGGAAATACGCAGTATTTT. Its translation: CASSLTSGRGNTQYF.

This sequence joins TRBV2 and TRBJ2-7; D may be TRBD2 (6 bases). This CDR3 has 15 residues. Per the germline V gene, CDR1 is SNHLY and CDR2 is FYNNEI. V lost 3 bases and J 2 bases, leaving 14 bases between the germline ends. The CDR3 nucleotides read TGTGCCAGCAGTGATTTGCGGGATAACCCCTACGAGCAGTACTTC. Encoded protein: CASSDLRDNPYEQYF.

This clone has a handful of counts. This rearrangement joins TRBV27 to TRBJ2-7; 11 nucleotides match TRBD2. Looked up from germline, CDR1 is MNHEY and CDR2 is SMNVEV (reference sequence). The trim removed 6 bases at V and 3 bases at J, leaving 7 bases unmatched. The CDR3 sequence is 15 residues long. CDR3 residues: CASRLIAGGIYEQYF. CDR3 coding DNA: TGTGCCAGCAGACTAATAGCGGGAGGGATCTACGAGCAGTACTTC.

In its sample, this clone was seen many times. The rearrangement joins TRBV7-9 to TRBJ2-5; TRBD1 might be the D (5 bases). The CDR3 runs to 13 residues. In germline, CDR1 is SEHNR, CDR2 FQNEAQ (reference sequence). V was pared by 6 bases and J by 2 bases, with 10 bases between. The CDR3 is CASRGRAQETQYF. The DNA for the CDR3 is TGTGCCAGCAGGGGCAGGGCGCAAGAGACCCAGTACTTC.

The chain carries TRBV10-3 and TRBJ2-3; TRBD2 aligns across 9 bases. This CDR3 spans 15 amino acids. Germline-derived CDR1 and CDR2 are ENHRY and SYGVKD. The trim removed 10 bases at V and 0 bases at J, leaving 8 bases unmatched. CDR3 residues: CATAQTSGSTDTQYF. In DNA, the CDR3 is TGTGCCACCGCCCAGACTAGCGGAAGCACAGATACGCAGTATTTT.

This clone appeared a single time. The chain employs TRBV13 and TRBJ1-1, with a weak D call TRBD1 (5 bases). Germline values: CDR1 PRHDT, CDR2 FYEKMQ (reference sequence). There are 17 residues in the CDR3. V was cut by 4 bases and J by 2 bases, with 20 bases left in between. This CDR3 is CASSYRALRQQNTEAFF. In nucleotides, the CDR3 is TGTGCCAGCAGCTACCGCGCGTTGAGACAGCAAAACACTGAAGCTTTCTTT.

The CDR3 DNA is TGCGCCAGCAGCTCCGGACTAGCGATTATCAATGAGCAGTTCTTC. Amino acid sequence: CASSSGLAIINEQFF. V and J are TRBV5-1 and TRBJ2-1, with 9 bases identical to TRBD2. The germline V gene encodes CDR1 SGHRS and CDR2 YFSETQ. The CDR3 totals 15 residues. After removal of 3 bases from V and 6 bases from J, the junction contained 7 bases not matched to a gene.

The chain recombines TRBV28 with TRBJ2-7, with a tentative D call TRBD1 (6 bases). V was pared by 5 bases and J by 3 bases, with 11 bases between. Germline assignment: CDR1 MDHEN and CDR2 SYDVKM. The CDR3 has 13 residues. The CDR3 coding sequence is TGTGCCAGCAGTACAGGGTCTCTCTACGAGCAGTACTTC. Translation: CASSTGSLYEQYF.

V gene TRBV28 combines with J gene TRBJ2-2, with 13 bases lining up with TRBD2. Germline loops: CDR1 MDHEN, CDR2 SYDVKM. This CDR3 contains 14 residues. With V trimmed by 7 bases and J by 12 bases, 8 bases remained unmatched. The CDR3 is CASTTTSGRVKLFF. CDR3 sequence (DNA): TGTGCCAGCACCACTACTAGCGGGAGGGTGAAGCTGTTTTTT.

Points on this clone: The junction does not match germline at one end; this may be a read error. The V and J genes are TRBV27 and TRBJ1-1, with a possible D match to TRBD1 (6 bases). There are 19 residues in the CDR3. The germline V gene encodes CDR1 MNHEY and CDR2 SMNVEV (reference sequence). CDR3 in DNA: TGTGCCAGCAGTTTTCACCGGACAGACTTCCTAGGGGTGAACATTGAAGCTTTCTTT. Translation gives CASSFHRTDFLGVNIEAFF.

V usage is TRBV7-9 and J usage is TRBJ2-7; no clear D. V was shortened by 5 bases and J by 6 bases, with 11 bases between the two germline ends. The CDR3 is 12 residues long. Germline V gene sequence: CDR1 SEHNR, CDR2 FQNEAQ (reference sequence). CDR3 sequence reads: CASSVDPCEQYF. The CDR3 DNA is TGTGCCAGCAGCGTGGATCCCTGCGAGCAGTACTTC. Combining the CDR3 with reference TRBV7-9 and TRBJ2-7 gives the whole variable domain DTGVSQNPRHKITKRGQNVTFRCDPISEHNRLYWYRQTLGQGPEFLTYFQNEAQLEKSRLLSDRFSAERPKGSFSTLEIQRTEQGDSAMYLCASSVDPCEQYFGPGTRLTVT.

As DNA, the CDR3 is TGTGCCAGCAGTGCCCACGGGTTACCCAATCAGCCCCAGCATTTT. Translated: CASSAHGLPNQPQHF. The chain couples TRBV27 to TRBJ1-5; D gene ambiguous. This CDR3 region has 15 residues. The ends were cut back, 5 bases at V and 3 bases at J, with 14 bases in the middle. Germline CDR1 is MNHEY and CDR2 is SMNVEV (reference sequence).

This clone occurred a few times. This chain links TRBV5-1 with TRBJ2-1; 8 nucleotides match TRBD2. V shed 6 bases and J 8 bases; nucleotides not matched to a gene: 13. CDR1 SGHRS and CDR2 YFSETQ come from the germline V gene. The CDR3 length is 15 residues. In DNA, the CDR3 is TGCGCCAGCACCCCCTACGCGGGAGGATCATATGAGCAGTTCTTC. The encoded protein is CASTPYAGGSYEQFF. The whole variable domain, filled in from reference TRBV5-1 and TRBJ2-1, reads KAGVTQTPRYLIKTRGQQVTLSCSPISGHRSVSWYQQTPGQGLQFLFEYFSETQRNKGNFPGRFSGRQFSNSRSEMNVSTLELGDSALYLCASTPYAGGSYEQFFGPGTRLTVL.

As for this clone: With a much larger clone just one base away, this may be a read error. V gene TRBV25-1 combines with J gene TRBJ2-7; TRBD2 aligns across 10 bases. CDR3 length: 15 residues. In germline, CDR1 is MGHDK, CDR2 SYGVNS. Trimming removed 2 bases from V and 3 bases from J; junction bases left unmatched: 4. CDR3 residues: CASSEASGSNYEQYF. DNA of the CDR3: TGTGCCAGCAGTGAAGCTAGCGGGAGTAACTACGAGCAGTACTTC.

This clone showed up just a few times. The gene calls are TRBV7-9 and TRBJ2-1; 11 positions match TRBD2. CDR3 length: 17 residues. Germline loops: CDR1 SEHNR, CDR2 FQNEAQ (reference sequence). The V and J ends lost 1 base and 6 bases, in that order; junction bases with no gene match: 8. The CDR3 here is CASSLGWTSGPGNEQFF. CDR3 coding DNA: TGTGCCAGCAGCTTAGGGTGGACTAGCGGGCCAGGCAATGAGCAGTTCTTC.

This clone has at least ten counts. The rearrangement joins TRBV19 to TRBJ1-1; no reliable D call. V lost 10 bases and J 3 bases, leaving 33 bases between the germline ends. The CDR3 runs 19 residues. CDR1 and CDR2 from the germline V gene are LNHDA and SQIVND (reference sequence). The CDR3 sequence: CAISPAPIMSDGKDTEAFF. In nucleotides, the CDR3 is TGTGCCATCTCTCCCGCGCCCATTATGTCGGACGGGAAGGACACTGAAGCTTTCTTT.

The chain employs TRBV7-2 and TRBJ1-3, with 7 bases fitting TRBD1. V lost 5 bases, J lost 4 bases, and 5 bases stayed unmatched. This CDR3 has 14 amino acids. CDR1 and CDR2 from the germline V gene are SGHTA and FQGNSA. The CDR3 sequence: CASSATGLGNTIYF. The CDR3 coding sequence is TGTGCCAGCAGCGCGACAGGGCTCGGAAACACCATATATTTT. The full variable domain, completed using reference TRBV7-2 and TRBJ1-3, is GAGVSQSPSNKVTEKGKDVELRCDPISGHTALYWYRQSLGQGLEFLIYFQGNSAPDKSGLPSDRFSAERTGGSVSTLTIQRTQQEDSAVYLCASSATGLGNTIYFGEGSWLTVV.

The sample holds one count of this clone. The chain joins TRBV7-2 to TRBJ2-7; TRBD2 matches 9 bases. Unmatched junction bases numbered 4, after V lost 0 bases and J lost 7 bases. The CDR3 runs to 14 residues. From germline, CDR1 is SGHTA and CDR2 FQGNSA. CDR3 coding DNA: TGTGCCAGCAGCTTAGCGCGGGGGGGCGCGGAGCAGTACTTC. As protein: CASSLARGGAEQYF.